These T cell receptor beta chains were read from a single sample in a study of T cell repertoires in cytomegalovirus infection. Their antigen targets remain unknown. From the reads, TCRdb called clonotypes with MiXCR, one entry per CDR3 protein. In the table there are roughly 990,000 distinct CDR3 sequences, roughly 30% of which are singletons. The material was cultured CD8+ T cells from PBMCs, obtained from culture after CMV antigen stimulation. The receptors were gathered from a human donor in good health (CMV status not recorded). Some clones in this sample may be carry-over from other donors' samples. The CDR3 runs from the conserved cysteine through the conserved F or W. Each record gives: V gene, CDR3 length, D gene, J gene, clone size, CDR3 protein, CDR3 DNA. A D gene is named only where the DNA matches it firmly. Where a row states a size, it is once, few, many or the class of an expanded clone; other rows omit it.

TRBV3-1,16,TRBD1,TRBJ1-1,NA,CASSPGQGYMNTEAFF,TGTGCCAGCAGTCCCGGACAGGGATATATGAACACTGAAGCTTTCTTT
TRBV20-1,16,TRBD1,TRBJ2-1,few,CSVTSPGQGSYNEQFF,TGCAGTGTAACCTCCCCGGGACAGGGGTCTTACAATGAGCAGTTCTTC
TRBV7-4,14,TRBD1,TRBJ1-2,NA,CASSLSGGFYGYTF,TGTGCCAGCAGCTTATCAGGGGGCTTCTATGGCTACACCTTC
TRBV7-2,15,NA,TRBJ1-2,many,CASSLEGSRENGYTF,TGTGCCAGCAGCTTAGAGGGCAGCCGGGAGAATGGCTACACCTTC
TRBV7-8,12,TRBD1,TRBJ1-2,many,CAGRDRVNGYTF,TGTGCCGGGCGGGACAGGGTCAATGGCTACACCTTC
TRBV19,15,NA,TRBJ1-1,NA,CASSITGGLNTEAFF,TGTGCCAGTAGTATTACGGGGGGCCTGAACACTGAAGCTTTCTTT
TRBV7-9,12,NA,TRBJ2-2,many,CASSLRPGELFF,TGTGCCAGCAGCTTAAGACCCGGGGAGCTGTTTTTT
TRBV28,14,NA,TRBJ1-4,NA,CASTGHGINEKLFF,TGTGCCAGCACCGGACATGGAATAAATGAAAAACTGTTTTTT
TRBV6-6,16,NA,TRBJ1-2,NA,CASSYFGDGSSYGYTF,TGTGCCAGCAGTTACTTTGGGGACGGATCAAGCTATGGCTACACCTTC
TRBV7-9,13,NA,TRBJ2-1,NA,CASSFFSENEQFF,TGTGCCAGCAGCTTTTTTTCTGAAAATGAGCAGTTCTTC
TRBV4-1,13,NA,TRBJ2-3,few,CASSQWNADTQYF,TGCGCCAGCAGCCAATGGAACGCAGATACGCAGTATTTT
TRBV19,16,TRBD1,TRBJ2-5,NA,CASRNQGQGARETQYF,TGTGCCAGTAGAAACCAGGGACAGGGGGCGCGAGAGACCCAGTACTTC
TRBV7-6,16,TRBD1,TRBJ1-1,NA,CASSQGTVDMNTEAFF,TGTGCCAGCAGCCAAGGGACAGTTGACATGAACACTGAAGCTTTCTTT
TRBV5-5,14,NA,TRBJ1-1,NA,CASSLGEGLTEAFF,TGTGCCAGCAGCTTGGGAGAAGGGCTGACTGAAGCTTTCTTT
TRBV14,13,NA,TRBJ2-7,once,CASSHIQLGEQYF,TGTGCCAGCAGCCATATCCAGCTCGGTGAGCAGTACTTC
TRBV5-1,16,NA,TRBJ2-2,NA,CASSFLQTGITGELFF,TGCGCCAGCAGCTTCCTCCAAACAGGGATCACCGGGGAGCTGTTTTTT